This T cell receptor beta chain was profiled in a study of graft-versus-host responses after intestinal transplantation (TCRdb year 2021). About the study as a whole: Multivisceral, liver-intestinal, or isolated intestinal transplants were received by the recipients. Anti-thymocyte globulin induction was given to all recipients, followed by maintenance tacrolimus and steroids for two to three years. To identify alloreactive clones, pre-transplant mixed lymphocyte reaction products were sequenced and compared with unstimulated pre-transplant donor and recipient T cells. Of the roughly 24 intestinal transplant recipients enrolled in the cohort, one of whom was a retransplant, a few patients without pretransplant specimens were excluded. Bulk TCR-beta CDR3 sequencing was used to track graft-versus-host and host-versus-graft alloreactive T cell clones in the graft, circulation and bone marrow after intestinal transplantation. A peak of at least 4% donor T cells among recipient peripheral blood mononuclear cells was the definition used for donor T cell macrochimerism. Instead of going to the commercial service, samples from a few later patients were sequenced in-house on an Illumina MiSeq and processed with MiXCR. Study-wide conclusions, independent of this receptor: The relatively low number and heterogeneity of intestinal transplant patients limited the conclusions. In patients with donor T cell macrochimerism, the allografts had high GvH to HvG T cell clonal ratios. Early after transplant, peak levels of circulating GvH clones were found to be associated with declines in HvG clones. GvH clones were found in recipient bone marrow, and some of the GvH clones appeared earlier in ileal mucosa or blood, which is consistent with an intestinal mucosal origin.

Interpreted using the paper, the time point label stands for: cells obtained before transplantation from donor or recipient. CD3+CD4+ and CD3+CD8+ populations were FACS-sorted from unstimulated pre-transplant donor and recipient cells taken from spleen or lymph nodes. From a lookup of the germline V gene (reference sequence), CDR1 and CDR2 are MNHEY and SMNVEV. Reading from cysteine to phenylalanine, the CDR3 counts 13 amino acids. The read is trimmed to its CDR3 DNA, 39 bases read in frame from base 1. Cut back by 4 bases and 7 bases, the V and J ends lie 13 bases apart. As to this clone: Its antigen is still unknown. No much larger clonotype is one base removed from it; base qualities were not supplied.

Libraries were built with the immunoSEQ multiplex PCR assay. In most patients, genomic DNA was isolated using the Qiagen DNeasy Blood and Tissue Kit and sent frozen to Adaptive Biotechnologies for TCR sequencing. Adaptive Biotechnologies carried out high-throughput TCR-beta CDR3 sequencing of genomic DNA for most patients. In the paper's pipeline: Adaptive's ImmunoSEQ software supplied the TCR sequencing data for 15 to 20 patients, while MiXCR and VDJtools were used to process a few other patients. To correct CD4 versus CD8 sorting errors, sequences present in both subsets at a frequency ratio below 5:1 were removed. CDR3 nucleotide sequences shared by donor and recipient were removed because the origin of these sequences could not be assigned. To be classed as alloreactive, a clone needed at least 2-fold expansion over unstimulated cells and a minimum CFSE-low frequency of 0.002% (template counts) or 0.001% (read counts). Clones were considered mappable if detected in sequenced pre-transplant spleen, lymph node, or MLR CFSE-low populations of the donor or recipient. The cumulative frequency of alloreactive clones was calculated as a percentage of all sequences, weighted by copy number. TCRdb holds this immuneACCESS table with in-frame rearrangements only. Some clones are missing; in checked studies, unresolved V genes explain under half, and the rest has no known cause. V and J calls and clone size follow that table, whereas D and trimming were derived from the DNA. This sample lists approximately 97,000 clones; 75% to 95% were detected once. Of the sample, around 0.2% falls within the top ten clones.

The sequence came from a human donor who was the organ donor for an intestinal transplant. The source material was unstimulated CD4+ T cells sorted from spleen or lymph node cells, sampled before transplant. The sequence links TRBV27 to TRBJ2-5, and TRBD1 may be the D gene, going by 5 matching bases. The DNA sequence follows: TGTGCCAGCAGTTCCCGACAGTTGGGGACCCAGTACTTC. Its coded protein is CASSSRQLGTQYF.